One T cell receptor (beta chain) is described in this entry. Authors' data handling: It was from reference gene primer amplification that nucleated cell counts were estimated. Clones were read by immunoSEQ multiplex PCR, and TCRdb kept only the in-frame ones, dropping some. V, J and clone size were drawn from that table, and D and trimming were deduced from the DNA. Seen here are 95,000 to 150,000 clones, around 89% observed once, and the top ten hold 25% to 30%. The data were taken from a study of blood T cell repertoires in COVID-19. Turning to the study itself: The origin of the acute and convalescent COVID-19 samples was the United States, Italy and Spain.

Germline-derived CDR1 and CDR2 are SGHNT and YYREEE (reference sequence). There are 16 residues in the CDR3. Trimming cost V 4 bases and J 5 bases; bases outside gene matches: 13. The gene calls are TRBV5-4 and TRBJ2-7; 9 positions agree with TRBD2. The clonotype comes from a man in his 70s with active or convalescent COVID-19. The sample taken for sequencing was peripheral blood. The CDR3: CASSPPRGREGNEQYF. The CDR3 nucleotides read TGTGCCAGCAGCCCCCCGCGGGGGCGGGAGGGCAACGAGCAGTACTTC.